Listed here are 24 T cell receptor beta chains from one sample, sequenced in a study of OX40 agonist ivuxolimab in advanced cancers. This table comes from immunoSEQ multiplex PCR, and its TCRdb copy is limited to in-frame clones, with some not included. The repertoire holds roughly 49,000 clones, about 86% seen once, with approximately 1.7% in the top ten. The material was CD4+ or CD8+ T cells sorted from blood, obtained in a trial of the OX40 agonist ivuxolimab. The source is an adult with an advanced solid tumor such as melanoma, head and neck, liver or kidney cancer.

This clone was counted between two and nine times. The chain is built from TRBV1 and TRBJ2-3; TRBD2, the D gene given by the table, was not confirmed from the DNA. TRBV1 is a pseudogene locus. The CDR3 loop spans 16 amino acids. The CDR3 protein is CTSSQQREGSRNTQYF. Here the CDR3 DNA reads TGCACCAGCAGCCAACAGCGGGAGGGTTCCCGGAATACGCAGTATTTT.

CDR3 in DNA: TGTGCCAGCAGTGACAGAATAGCCAAAAACATTCAGTACTTC. It specifies CASSDRIAKNIQYF. This sequence joins TRBV2 and TRBJ2-4; D unresolved. This CDR3 region has 14 residues. Germline CDR1 and CDR2: SNHLY and FYNNEI. V shed 3 bases and J shed 0 bases, with 6 bases lying between them.

This chain's CDR3 is CASSPTGAGGTQYF. The CDR3 region has the DNA TGTGCCAGCAGCCCCACGGGAGCGGGGGGTACGCAGTATTTT. The V and J genes are TRBV7-2 and TRBJ2-3, with 9 bases aligning to TRBD2. The V gene's germline CDR1 is SGHTA and CDR2 FQGNSA. V gave up 5 bases and J gave up 8 bases; unmatched junction bases: 8. The CDR3 contains 14 residues.

V is TRBV28 and J is TRBJ2-3, with D perhaps assigned TRBD1 or TRBD2 (5 bases each). Trimming took off 3 bases at V and 4 bases at J, with 17 bases between the two ends. The germline V gene has CDR1 MDHEN and CDR2 SYDVKM. CDR3 length equals 16 residues. The CDR3 is CASSFFWSQGPDTQYF. CDR3 bases: TGTGCCAGCAGTTTTTTCTGGTCCCAGGGACCAGATACGCAGTATTTT.

CDR3 nucleotide sequence: TGTGCCAGTAGGTTCGACAGGACCCTTTATAGCAATCAGCCCCAGCATTTT. This gives the protein CASRFDRTLYSNQPQHF. J is TRBJ1-5 and V is TRBV19; TRBD1 might be the D (6 bases). Germline CDR1 LNHDA, CDR2 SQIVND (reference sequence). The CDR3 is 17 amino acids. V gave up 6 bases and J gave up 0 bases, with 18 bases separating them.

This clone was picked up one time. V and J are TRBV11-2 and TRBJ2-1; no reliable D call. Germline values: CDR1 SGHAT, CDR2 FQNNGV. The ends were cut back, 0 bases at V and 9 bases at J, with 9 bases in the middle. The length of the CDR3 is 13 residues. Written as DNA, the CDR3 is TGTGCCAGCAGCTTAGAACGGCTGGGTGAGCAGTTCTTC. It yields the protein CASSLERLGEQFF. Complete variable domain (other parts from reference TRBV11-2 and TRBJ2-1): EAGVAQSPRYKIIEKRQSVAFWCNPISGHATLYWYQQILGQGPKLLIQFQNNGVVDDSQLPKDRFSAERLKGVDSTLKIQPAKLEDSAVYLCASSLERLGEQFFGPGTRLTVL.

The V call is TRBV18, the J call TRBJ2-2; no firm D call. The ends were cut back, 2 bases at V and 7 bases at J, with 11 bases in the middle. The CDR3 contains 14 residues. CDR1 is KGHSH and CDR2 is LQKENI in the germline V gene. CDR3 residues: CASSPTSVGGELFF. The CDR3, as DNA: TGTGCCAGCTCACCAACGTCGGTTGGCGGGGAGCTGTTTTTT.

The table lists this clone with a count of one. The chain is built from TRBV4-1 and TRBJ2-5; D call uncertain. This CDR3 comprises 14 residues. Germline V gene sequence: CDR1 MGHRA, CDR2 YSYEKL. The V end was cut by 1 base, the J end by 4 bases, with 10 bases between. The CDR3 loop is CASSQATPLETQYF. DNA for the CDR3: TGCGCCAGCAGCCAAGCGACCCCCCTAGAGACCCAGTACTTC.

This clone was seen just once. This chain connects TRBV20-1 to TRBJ2-3, with D maybe TRBD1 (5 bases). Looked up from germline, CDR1 is DFQATT and CDR2 is SNEGSKA (reference sequence). This CDR3 has 11 residues. V was cut by 5 bases and J by 4 bases, with 7 bases left in between. This CDR3 is CSAAGSDTQYF. The CDR3 DNA reads as TGCAGTGCTGCAGGGTCAGATACGCAGTATTTT.

This rearrangement joins TRBV5-6 to TRBJ2-7; 9 bases are a match to TRBD2. This CDR3 is 14 amino acids long. Germline values: CDR1 SGHDT, CDR2 YYEEEE. Losses at the gene ends were 3 bases for V and 2 bases for J; bases not matched to a gene: 3. CDR3 nucleotide sequence: TGTGCCAGCAGCTGGGGGACTAGCCCCTACGAGCAGTACTTC. Amino acids: CASSWGTSPYEQYF.

The rearrangement uses TRBV7-7 and TRBJ2-1; D is tentatively TRBD1 or TRBD2 (5 bases each). V shed 5 bases and J shed 5 bases, with 16 bases lying between them. Germline CDR1 SSHAT, CDR2 FNYEAQ (reference sequence). The CDR3 runs to 15 residues. The CDR3 loop is CASSGSGTTDNEQFF. The CDR3 nucleotides read TGTGCCAGCAGCGGTTCCGGGACGACCGACAATGAGCAGTTCTTC.

This clone rates as medium-sized. The chain employs TRBV9 and TRBJ2-2; tentatively, D is TRBD1 (6 bases). The CDR3 has 15 residues. Trimming took 3 bases from V and 1 from J, leaving 10 bases between them. Germline CDR1 SGDLS, CDR2 YYNGEE. The DNA of the CDR3 is TGTGCCAGCAGCGAAGGCAGGGGGAACACCGGGGAGCTGTTTTTT. Its translation: CASSEGRGNTGELFF.

The rearrangement uses TRBV15 and TRBJ1-3; D is unclear. The CDR3 sequence is 12 residues long. V gave up 3 bases and J gave up 3 bases, with 3 bases separating them. CDR1 is LNHNV, CDR2 YYDKDF, per germline (reference sequence). CDR3 coding DNA: TGTGCCACCAGCAGGGGTGGAAACACCATATATTTT. Translated, it gives CATSRGGNTIYF.

The chain employs TRBV4-1 and TRBJ2-2, with a tentative D call TRBD2 (5 bases). In germline, CDR1 is MGHRA, CDR2 YSYEKL. Trimming removed 6 bases at V and 7 bases at J, with 12 bases between. The length of the CDR3 is 13 residues. Here the CDR3 DNA reads TGCGCCAGCAGGGAAACCGGAGGCGGGGAGCTGTTTTTT. Its protein product is CASRETGGGELFF.

V usage is TRBV7-6 and J usage is TRBJ2-7; 7 positions agree with TRBD1. This CDR3 is built from 15 residues. With 0 bases clipped from V and 7 bases from J, the junction kept 9 bases outside the gene matches. Germline V gives CDR1 SGHVS, CDR2 FNYEAQ. The CDR3 region is CASSLAHGTGDEQYF. The CDR3 bases are TGTGCCAGCAGCTTAGCGCATGGTACAGGGGATGAGCAGTACTTC.

V gene TRBV6-5 combines with J gene TRBJ1-4; TRBD1 agrees at 8 bases. This CDR3 is 16 amino acids long. The V gene end was trimmed by 0 bases and the J gene end by 5 bases; junction bases not matched to a gene: 5. The V gene's germline CDR1 is MNHEY and CDR2 SVGAGI. The CDR3 reads CASSYSGTGLNEKLFF. DNA for the CDR3: TGTGCCAGCAGTTACTCAGGGACAGGACTCAATGAAAAACTGTTTTTT.

The chain is built from TRBV27 and TRBJ2-6; the match to TRBD2 covers 8 bases. The length of the CDR3 is 18 residues. After removal of 5 bases from V and 1 base from J, the junction contained 10 bases not matched to a gene. CDR1 MNHEY and CDR2 SMNVEV come from the germline V gene (reference sequence). The CDR3 DNA reads TGTGCCAGCAGTCCGAACTCCCGCGGGGGGTCTGGGGCCAACGTCCTGACTTTC. Translated: CASSPNSRGGSGANVLTF.

Written as DNA, the CDR3 is TGTGCCAGCGAACCGGGACTAGCGGGAGGTGGGAATGAGCAGTTCTTC. Its protein product is CASEPGLAGGGNEQFF. This chain links TRBV2 with TRBJ2-1; 15 nucleotides match TRBD2. J lost 7 bases, V lost 8 bases, and 9 bases had no gene match. The CDR3 runs 16 residues. CDR1 is SNHLY, CDR2 FYNNEI, per germline.

The V gene is TRBV30, the J gene TRBJ2-1, with 8 bases that match TRBD2. V dropped 8 bases and J dropped 2; count of bases not matched to a gene: 8. The CDR3 is 14 amino acids. CDR1 GTSNPN and CDR2 SVGIG come from the germline V gene (reference sequence). The CDR3 nucleotides read TGTGCCGAAAGCGGGGGTGGCACCTACAATGAGCAGTTCTTC. This gives the protein CAESGGGTYNEQFF.

CDR3 in amino acids: CASSLVVQDGGELFF. The CDR3 DNA reads TGCGCCAGCAGCTTGGTAGTGCAGGATGGCGGGGAGCTGTTTTTT. The chain employs TRBV5-1 and TRBJ2-2; D remains unclear. Trimming took 0 bases from V and 7 from J, leaving 13 bases between them. The CDR3 has 15 amino acids. Germline CDR1 SGHRS, CDR2 YFSETQ.

This chain connects TRBV6-1 to TRBJ1-1; D is possibly TRBD1 (5 bases). The CDR3 covers 15 residues. CDR1 is MNHNS and CDR2 is SASEGT in the germline V gene. V was pared by 6 bases and J by 5 bases, with 19 bases between. CDR3 nucleotide sequence: TGTGCCAGCAGCATCCTCCCCCGAGGGGAGACTGAAGCTTTCTTT. This sequence encodes CASSILPRGETEAFF.

The genes are TRBV2 and TRBJ2-1, with 10 bases aligning to TRBD2. The CDR3 sequence is 15 residues long. With V trimmed by 2 bases and J by 9 bases, 7 bases remained unmatched. Germline CDR1 is SNHLY and CDR2 is FYNNEI. CDR3 sequence (DNA): TGTGCCAGCAGTGAATCTAGCGGGAGATTGGGTGAGCAGTTCTTC. It translates to CASSESSGRLGEQFF.

This rearrangement joins TRBV19 to TRBJ2-1, with TRBD2 as a possible D gene (6 bases). The V and J ends lost 2 bases and 4 bases respectively, with 15 bases between them. This CDR3 has 16 residues. Per the germline V gene, CDR1 is LNHDA and CDR2 is SQIVND (reference sequence). The CDR3 sequence: CASSISGLAKYNEQFF. CDR3 nucleotides: TGTGCCAGTAGTATAAGCGGTCTAGCGAAATACAATGAGCAGTTCTTC.

The chain has TRBV11-2 and TRBJ1-4, with D hard to call. This CDR3 spans 12 amino acids. Trimming pared 3 bases from V and 8 bases from J, leaving 7 bases between. CDR1 and CDR2 from the germline V gene are SGHAT and FQNNGV. The CDR3 spells CASSFDGEKLFF. The CDR3 nucleotides read TGTGCCAGCAGCTTCGACGGGGAAAAACTGTTTTTT.